These 30 T cell receptor beta chains came from one sample sequenced in a study of OX40 agonist ivuxolimab in advanced cancers. Clones were read by immunoSEQ multiplex PCR, and TCRdb kept only the in-frame ones, dropping some. The profile covers approximately 75,000 clones, with more than 75% appearing a single time and 0.37% taken by the ten largest. This specimen was CD4+ or CD8+ T cells sorted from blood, taken in a trial of the OX40 agonist ivuxolimab. The receptors originated from an adult with an advanced solid tumor such as melanoma, head and neck, liver or kidney cancer.

The chain combines TRBV4-3 with TRBJ1-2; possibly TRBD1 for D (6 bases). Germline CDR1 is LGHNA and CDR2 is YSLEER. V lost 4 bases and J lost 6, with 15 bases in between. The CDR3 sequence is 14 residues long. CDR3 residues: CASSRKTGGDGYTF. CDR3 in DNA: TGCGCCAGCAGCCGGAAGACAGGAGGGGATGGCTACACCTTC.

The CDR3 here is CASSFATGAANTGELFF. CDR3 nucleotides: TGTGCCAGCAGTTTTGCGACAGGGGCTGCGAACACCGGGGAGCTGTTTTTT. The chain uses TRBV27 and TRBJ2-2, with TRBD1 matching 8 bases. The germline V gene encodes CDR1 MNHEY and CDR2 SMNVEV (reference sequence). This CDR3 contains 17 residues. J lost 0 bases, V lost 3 bases, and 6 bases had no gene match.

The V and J genes are TRBV7-9 and TRBJ2-5, with 7 bases lining up with TRBD2. The CDR3 loop spans 13 amino acids. V trimming: 4 bases; J trimming: 2 bases; junction bases outside the gene matches: 1. From germline, CDR1 is SEHNR and CDR2 FQNEAQ (reference sequence). CDR3 sequence reads: CASSSRGQETQYF. DNA for the CDR3: TGTGCCAGCAGCTCGCGGGGGCAAGAGACCCAGTACTTC.

The chain is built from TRBV5-1 and TRBJ2-5; D perhaps matches TRBD2 (5 bases). CDR3 size: 14 residues. Germline V gene lookup returns CDR1 SGHRS and CDR2 YFSETQ. V lost 2 bases, J lost 2 bases, and 10 bases lay in between. This chain's CDR3 is CASSFAGGQETQYF. For the CDR3, the DNA is TGCGCCAGCAGCTTCGCGGGTGGGCAAGAGACCCAGTACTTC.

The rearrangement uses TRBV7-8 and TRBJ1-1; 7 bases agree with TRBD1. Germline V gives CDR1 SGHVS, CDR2 FQNEAQ. The CDR3 runs to 14 residues. V was pared by 5 bases and J by 4 bases, with 7 bases of the junction left unmatched. The CDR3 region is CASSALQGPTEAFF. CDR3 in DNA: TGTGCCAGCAGCGCTTTACAGGGGCCCACTGAAGCTTTCTTT.

The gene calls are TRBV14 and TRBJ2-3; 9 bases line up with TRBD1. Germline V CDR1 and CDR2: SGHDN, FVKESK. This CDR3 has 15 amino acids. J lost 3 bases, V lost 4 bases, and 5 bases had no gene match. This chain's CDR3 is CASSPGTGRTDTQYF. The CDR3 coding sequence is TGTGCCAGCAGCCCCGGGACAGGGAGAACAGATACGCAGTATTTT.

J is TRBJ1-2 and V is TRBV21-1; TRBD1, the table's D call, was not compared with the DNA. TRBV21-1 counts as a pseudogene. The CDR3 extends over 17 amino acids. CDR3: CASSNWDRGRGLIGYTF. The CDR3 DNA sequence: TGTGCCAGCAGCAATTGGGACAGGGGAAGAGGCCTTATCGGCTACACCTTC.

This chain joins TRBV19 and TRBJ2-7; D tentatively fits TRBD1 or TRBD2 (5 bases each). The length of the CDR3 is 15 residues. V was cut by 3 bases and J by 2 bases, with 14 bases left in between. Germline V lookup: CDR1 LNHDA, CDR2 SQIVND (reference sequence). CDR3 DNA: TGTGCCAGTAGTATCCGGGGCAATCCCACCTACGAGCAGTACTTC. This sequence encodes CASSIRGNPTYEQYF.

This sequence joins TRBV7-6 and TRBJ2-6; unclear D gene. Germline V gene sequence: CDR1 SGHVS, CDR2 FNYEAQ. V lost 5 bases to trimming and J lost 0 bases, with 5 bases between them. The CDR3 contains 14 residues. For the CDR3, the DNA is TGTGCCAGCAGCCCAAGCTCTGGGGCCAACGTCCTGACTTTC. It translates to CASSPSSGANVLTF.

In regard to this clone: One end of the junction varies from germline; a read error may be responsible. The chain combines TRBV6-6 with TRBJ2-3; D might be TRBD1 (5 bases). The length of the CDR3 is 13 residues. Germline V gene data show CDR1 as MNHNY and CDR2 as SVGAGI (reference sequence). The CDR3 loop is CASSSGHAETQYF. Here the CDR3 DNA reads TGTGCCAGCAGTTCCGGACACGCAGAAACGCAGTATTTT.

This clone was found once. This rearrangement joins TRBV27 to TRBJ1-5; possible D gene TRBD1, 5 bases. Germline V gene sequence: CDR1 MNHEY, CDR2 SMNVEV (reference sequence). V lost 5 bases to trimming and J lost 0 bases, with 11 bases between them. This CDR3 contains 15 residues. As DNA, the CDR3 is TGTGCCAGCAGTGGGGGGACGGCTAGCAATCAGCCCCAGCATTTT. Protein sequence: CASSGGTASNQPQHF.

This chain connects TRBV7-9 to TRBJ1-4; D remains unclear. CDR1 and CDR2 from the germline V gene are SEHNR and FQNEAQ (reference sequence). V was pared by 3 bases and J by 5 bases, with 7 bases between. The CDR3 contains 13 residues. The CDR3 protein is CASSLKGNEKLFF. The CDR3, as DNA: TGTGCCAGCAGCTTGAAGGGAAATGAAAAACTGTTTTTT.

The chain recombines TRBV7-9 with TRBJ2-7, with 9 bases lining up with TRBD1. Germline lookup yields CDR1 SEHNR and CDR2 FQNEAQ (reference sequence). CDR3 length: 13 residues. Trimming cost V 6 bases and J 2 bases; bases outside gene matches: 2. Written as DNA, the CDR3 is TGTGCCAGCAGTCGGGACAGGGCCTACGAGCAGTACTTC. It is translated as CASSRDRAYEQYF.

The chain couples TRBV14 to TRBJ1-4, with D unresolved. Trimming removed 1 base from V and 2 bases from J, with 11 bases in between. This CDR3 has 16 residues. CDR1 and CDR2 from the germline V gene are SGHDN and FVKESK. The CDR3 loop reads CASSQGIAQTNEKLFF. CDR3 coding DNA: TGTGCCAGCAGCCAAGGGATAGCACAGACTAATGAAAAACTGTTTTTT.

This chain connects TRBV7-8 to TRBJ1-1; a weak D match, TRBD1 (6 bases). The V end lost 2 bases, the J end lost 4 bases, and 14 bases lay between the germline ends. The CDR3 extends over 15 amino acids. Germline-derived CDR1 and CDR2 are SGHVS and FQNEAQ. In nucleotides, the CDR3 is TGTGCCAGCAGCTTACTCCCCAGGGGAGGCACTGAAGCTTTCTTT. Protein product: CASSLLPRGGTEAFF. The complete variable domain, with remaining parts taken from reference TRBV7-8 and TRBJ1-1, reads GAGVSQSPRYKVAKRGQDVALRCDPISGHVSLFWYQQALGQGPEFLTYFQNEAQLDKSGLPSDRFFAERPEGSVSTLKIQRTQQEDSAVYLCASSLLPRGGTEAFFGQGTRLTVV.

This chain joins TRBV28 and TRBJ2-7; no reliable D call. The germline V gene encodes CDR1 MDHEN and CDR2 SYDVKM. Trimming left V 3 bases short and J 1 base short, with 4 bases between. The CDR3 runs 12 residues. The CDR3 protein is CASSLISYEQYF. In DNA form, the CDR3 reads TGTGCCAGCAGTTTGATTTCCTACGAGCAGTACTTC.

The chain is built from TRBV5-1 and TRBJ1-4; a weak D match, TRBD1 (6 bases). This CDR3 has 14 residues. Germline CDR1 SGHRS, CDR2 YFSETQ. With 7 bases removed from V and 4 bases from J, the gap between germline ends came to 14 bases. The CDR3 loop reads CASGKGGFNEKLFF. The CDR3, as DNA: TGCGCCAGCGGAAAAGGGGGGTTTAATGAAAAACTGTTTTTT.

The chain is built from TRBV7-2 and TRBJ2-7; 8 bases align to TRBD2. The CDR3 has 14 residues. V lost 5 bases and J lost 4; bases outside the gene matches: 7. Per germline, CDR1 SGHTA and CDR2 FQGNSA. DNA of the CDR3: TGTGCCAGCAGCCCTGGACTAGCCGAGTACGAGCAGTACTTC. Residues: CASSPGLAEYEQYF.

This chain links TRBV27 with TRBJ2-3, with 7 bases aligning to TRBD1. After removal of 6 bases from V and 4 bases from J, the junction contained 16 bases not matched to a gene. This CDR3 region has 17 residues. Per germline, CDR1 MNHEY and CDR2 SMNVEV (reference sequence). CDR3 loop: CASSQTLTGVVSDTQYF. CDR3 nucleotides: TGTGCCAGCAGCCAAACTCTCACAGGGGTTGTTTCAGATACGCAGTATTTT.

CDR3 sequence reads: CASSFIKTGELFF. The CDR3 region has the DNA TGTGCCAGCAGCTTTATCAAAACCGGGGAGCTGTTTTTT. The chain recombines TRBV7-2 with TRBJ2-2; D ambiguous. CDR3 size: 13 residues. From germline, CDR1 is SGHTA and CDR2 FQGNSA. Between the trimmed V and J ends, which lost 3 bases and 5 bases, there was a span of 7 bases.

This rearrangement joins TRBV7-2 to TRBJ2-7; 10 bases map to TRBD2. This CDR3 region has 14 residues. The trim removed 5 bases at V and 4 bases at J, leaving 5 bases unmatched. Per germline, CDR1 SGHTA and CDR2 FQGNSA. DNA for the CDR3: TGTGCCAGCAGCAGAAGCGGGGGGGAGTACGAGCAGTACTTC. It codes for CASSRSGGEYEQYF.

The chain recombines TRBV10-2 with TRBJ2-7; D possibly corresponds to TRBD1 (5 bases). Looked up from germline, CDR1 is WSHSY and CDR2 is SAAADI. V was pared by 2 bases and J by 6 bases, with 8 bases between. The CDR3 covers 12 residues. In DNA, the CDR3 is TGCGCCAGCAGTGAGACGACAGTCGAGCAGTACTTC. It yields the protein CASSETTVEQYF.

The gene calls are TRBV7-9 and TRBJ2-7; perhaps TRBD1 as D (6 bases). Trimming stripped 5 bases from V and 5 bases from J, with 10 bases between. Germline assignment: CDR1 SEHNR and CDR2 FQNEAQ (reference sequence). The CDR3 has 12 residues. The DNA of the CDR3 is TGTGCCAGCAGCCCGGACAGTCACGAGCAGTACTTC. Translated, it gives CASSPDSHEQYF.

The CDR3 spells CASSLGDSNYEQYF. Here the CDR3 DNA reads TGCGCCAGCAGCTTGGGGGACAGTAACTACGAGCAGTACTTC. The chain couples TRBV5-1 to TRBJ2-7, with 7 bases fitting TRBD1. J was trimmed by 3 bases and V by 0 bases; bases with no gene match: 3. CDR3 size: 14 residues. CDR1 and CDR2 from the germline V gene are SGHRS and YFSETQ.

The rearrangement joins TRBV5-1 to TRBJ2-5; 10 bases are a match to TRBD1. V lost 4 bases and J lost 5; bases outside the gene matches: 8. The CDR3 has 15 residues. Germline lookup yields CDR1 SGHRS and CDR2 YFSETQ. The CDR3 region is CASSPFPGQGETQYF. The CDR3 nucleotides read TGCGCCAGCAGCCCGTTCCCGGGACAGGGGGAGACCCAGTACTTC.

The chain joins TRBV7-2 to TRBJ2-7, with 9 bases identical to TRBD2. The CDR3 spans 15 residues. J lost 3 bases, V lost 6 bases, and 9 bases had no gene match. Germline loops: CDR1 SGHTA, CDR2 FQGNSA. Here the CDR3 DNA reads TGTGCCAGCAGTCCGGGTGCTAGCGGGATCTACGAGCAGTACTTC. This gives the protein CASSPGASGIYEQYF.

The V call is TRBV5-8, the J call TRBJ1-4, with a possible D match to TRBD1 (5 bases). The V and J ends lost 4 bases and 6 bases respectively, with 13 bases between them. This CDR3 has 14 residues. Germline V gene data show CDR1 as SGHTS and CDR2 as YDEGEE. The CDR3 is CASSAGQDHEKLFF. The CDR3 DNA reads as TGTGCCAGCAGCGCGGGGCAGGATCATGAAAAACTGTTTTTT.

This chain links TRBV13 with TRBJ1-2; tentative D call: TRBD1 (5 bases). The CDR3 is 15 amino acids. The germline V gene encodes CDR1 PRHDT and CDR2 FYEKMQ (reference sequence). V lost 1 base and J lost 3, with 12 bases in between. The CDR3 region is CASSLVQGLDYGYTF. CDR3 DNA sequence: TGTGCCAGCAGCTTAGTTCAGGGCCTGGACTATGGCTACACCTTC.

The chain has TRBV18 and TRBJ2-5, with 9 bases fitting TRBD2. The CDR3 has 16 amino acids. The germline gives CDR1 KGHSH, CDR2 LQKENI. Germline trimming cut 3 bases from V and 3 bases from J; bases unmatched to any gene: 8. The CDR3 sequence: CASSPVGVAGEETQYF. The CDR3 nucleotides are TGTGCCAGCTCACCCGTAGGGGTAGCGGGGGAAGAGACCCAGTACTTC. The full variable domain, in which reference TRBV18 and TRBJ2-5 provide the parts outside the CDR3, is NAGVMQNPRHLVRRRGQEARLRCSPMKGHSHVYWYRQLPEEGLKFMVYLQKENIIDESGMPKERFSAEFPKEGPSILRIQQVVRGDSAAYFCASSPVGVAGEETQYFGPGTRLLVL.

The chain recombines TRBV28 with TRBJ2-7, with D possibly called TRBD1 or TRBD2 (5 bases each). CDR3 length: 15 residues. CDR1 is MDHEN and CDR2 is SYDVKM in the germline V gene. Trimming took 7 bases from V and 0 from J, leaving 16 bases between them. Here the CDR3 reads CASNRPGSYSYEQYF. The DNA of the CDR3 is TGTGCCAGCAATCGCCCAGGGAGCTACTCCTACGAGCAGTACTTC.